Sequencing of this T cell receptor beta chain was carried out in a study of CD8+CD57+ T cells in acquired aplastic anemia. About the study: Sorted CD4+ plus CD8+ cells gave DNA averaging about 3.2 ug.

V was cut by 5 bases and J by 12 bases, with 24 bases left in between. This CDR3 has 15 amino acids. Germline V gene data show CDR1 as SEHNR and CDR2 as FQNEAQ (reference sequence). Genomic DNA constituted the template upon which TCR beta VDJ and CDR3 profiling was performed. TCRdb called the reads again in MiXCR, with one record for every CDR3 protein. The sample holds 400,000 to 450,000 distinct CDR3 sequences; approximately 70% are singletons and the top ten take less than 4%. The receptor's source is a human donor in good health, serving as a control. The sample was sorted CD4+, CD8+, or CD8+CD57+ T cells (not recorded which) from PBMCs. V is TRBV7-9 and J is TRBJ2-3; TRBD1 or TRBD2 may be the D gene (5 bases each). CDR3 protein: CASSLGTAENQPQYF. In DNA, the CDR3 is TGTGCCAGCAGCCTCGGGACGGCAGAGAATCAGCCCCAGTATTTT.